The 7 T cell receptor beta chains given below trace back to one sample, sequenced in a study of shared clonotypes between healthy human individuals. Selected positively for CCR7 and CD45RO-negative, naive CD8 cells excluded terminally differentiated effector memory CD45RA+ cells. The method was immunoSEQ multiplex PCR; TCRdb's version includes in-frame clones alone and lacks a portion of them. This sample yields approximately 1.9 million clones, of which around 93% are seen a single time; over 1.5% belongs to the top ten. The material sequenced was naive CD8+ T cells from PBMCs. The receptors were sampled from a man aged 18 to 30 in good health. Some clones in this sample may be carry-over from other donors' samples.

The CDR3 DNA reads as TGCGCCAGCAGCCCCCGGCGGTCCTTCTATGGCTACACCTTC. Translated, it gives CASSPRRSFYGYTF. The chain employs TRBV4-3 and TRBJ1-2; D unresolved. The CDR3 is 14 residues long. Trimming took 4 bases from V and 4 from J, leaving 13 bases between them. Germline-derived CDR1 and CDR2 are LGHNA and YSLEER.

The chain recombines TRBV7-9 with TRBJ1-6; the D is unclear. Per the germline V gene, CDR1 is SEHNR and CDR2 is FQNEAQ (reference sequence). The V end lost 6 bases, the J end lost 7 bases, and 10 bases lay between the germline ends. This CDR3 spans 13 amino acids. The CDR3 sequence: CASSSQANSPLHF. CDR3 DNA: TGTGCCAGCAGTTCCCAGGCGAATTCACCCCTCCACTTT. The full variable domain, its missing parts supplied by reference TRBV7-9 and TRBJ1-6, is DTGVSQNPRHKITKRGQNVTFRCDPISEHNRLYWYRQTLGQGPEFLTYFQNEAQLEKSRLLSDRFSAERPKGSFSTLEIQRTEQGDSAMYLCASSSQANSPLHFGNGTRLTVT.

The chain is built from TRBV5-1 and TRBJ1-2; 11 positions agree with TRBD1. Trimming took 9 bases from V and 6 from J; bases not matched to a gene: 7. Per germline, CDR1 SGHRS and CDR2 YFSETQ. This CDR3 contains 13 residues. The CDR3 sequence: CATNPGQGDGYTF. The DNA of the CDR3 is TGCGCCACTAACCCGGGACAGGGGGATGGCTACACCTTC.

V and J are TRBV27 and TRBJ2-1; D possibly matches TRBD1 or TRBD2 (5 bases each). CDR3 length: 16 residues. Germline CDR1 and CDR2: MNHEY and SMNVEV (reference sequence). The V and J ends lost 2 bases and 4 bases respectively, with 15 bases between them. DNA for the CDR3: TGTGCCAGCAGTTTAGGCAGGGAGAAACCTTACAATGAGCAGTTCTTC. It codes for CASSLGREKPYNEQFF.

This clone was picked up one time. This chain uses TRBV7-9 with TRBJ2-7; D might be TRBD2 (5 bases). This CDR3 contains 13 residues. Trimming took off 6 bases at V and 5 bases at J, with 14 bases between the two ends. Germline values: CDR1 SEHNR, CDR2 FQNEAQ (reference sequence). The DNA for the CDR3 is TGTGCCAGCAGGGCCCCAGGACTGGACGAGCAGTACTTC. Translated, it gives CASRAPGLDEQYF.

The V call is TRBV19, the J call TRBJ2-4; D is ambiguous. The CDR3 runs 14 residues. Looked up from germline, CDR1 is LNHDA and CDR2 is SQIVND (reference sequence). The ends were cut back, 1 base at V and 7 bases at J, with 11 bases in the middle. CDR3: CASSIVSFRNIQYF. The CDR3 DNA reads as TGTGCCAGTAGTATAGTATCCTTTCGGAACATTCAGTACTTC.

This clone was picked up one time. DNA for the CDR3: TGTGCCAGCAGTTTCTTGCGCGGGAGTCTCTCGTACGAGCAGTACTTC. Translated, it gives CASSFLRGSLSYEQYF. This sequence joins TRBV27 and TRBJ2-7; 7 nucleotides align to TRBD2. Losses at the gene ends were 3 bases for V and 4 bases for J; bases not matched to a gene: 12. The CDR3 runs to 16 residues. Germline V gives CDR1 MNHEY, CDR2 SMNVEV (reference sequence).